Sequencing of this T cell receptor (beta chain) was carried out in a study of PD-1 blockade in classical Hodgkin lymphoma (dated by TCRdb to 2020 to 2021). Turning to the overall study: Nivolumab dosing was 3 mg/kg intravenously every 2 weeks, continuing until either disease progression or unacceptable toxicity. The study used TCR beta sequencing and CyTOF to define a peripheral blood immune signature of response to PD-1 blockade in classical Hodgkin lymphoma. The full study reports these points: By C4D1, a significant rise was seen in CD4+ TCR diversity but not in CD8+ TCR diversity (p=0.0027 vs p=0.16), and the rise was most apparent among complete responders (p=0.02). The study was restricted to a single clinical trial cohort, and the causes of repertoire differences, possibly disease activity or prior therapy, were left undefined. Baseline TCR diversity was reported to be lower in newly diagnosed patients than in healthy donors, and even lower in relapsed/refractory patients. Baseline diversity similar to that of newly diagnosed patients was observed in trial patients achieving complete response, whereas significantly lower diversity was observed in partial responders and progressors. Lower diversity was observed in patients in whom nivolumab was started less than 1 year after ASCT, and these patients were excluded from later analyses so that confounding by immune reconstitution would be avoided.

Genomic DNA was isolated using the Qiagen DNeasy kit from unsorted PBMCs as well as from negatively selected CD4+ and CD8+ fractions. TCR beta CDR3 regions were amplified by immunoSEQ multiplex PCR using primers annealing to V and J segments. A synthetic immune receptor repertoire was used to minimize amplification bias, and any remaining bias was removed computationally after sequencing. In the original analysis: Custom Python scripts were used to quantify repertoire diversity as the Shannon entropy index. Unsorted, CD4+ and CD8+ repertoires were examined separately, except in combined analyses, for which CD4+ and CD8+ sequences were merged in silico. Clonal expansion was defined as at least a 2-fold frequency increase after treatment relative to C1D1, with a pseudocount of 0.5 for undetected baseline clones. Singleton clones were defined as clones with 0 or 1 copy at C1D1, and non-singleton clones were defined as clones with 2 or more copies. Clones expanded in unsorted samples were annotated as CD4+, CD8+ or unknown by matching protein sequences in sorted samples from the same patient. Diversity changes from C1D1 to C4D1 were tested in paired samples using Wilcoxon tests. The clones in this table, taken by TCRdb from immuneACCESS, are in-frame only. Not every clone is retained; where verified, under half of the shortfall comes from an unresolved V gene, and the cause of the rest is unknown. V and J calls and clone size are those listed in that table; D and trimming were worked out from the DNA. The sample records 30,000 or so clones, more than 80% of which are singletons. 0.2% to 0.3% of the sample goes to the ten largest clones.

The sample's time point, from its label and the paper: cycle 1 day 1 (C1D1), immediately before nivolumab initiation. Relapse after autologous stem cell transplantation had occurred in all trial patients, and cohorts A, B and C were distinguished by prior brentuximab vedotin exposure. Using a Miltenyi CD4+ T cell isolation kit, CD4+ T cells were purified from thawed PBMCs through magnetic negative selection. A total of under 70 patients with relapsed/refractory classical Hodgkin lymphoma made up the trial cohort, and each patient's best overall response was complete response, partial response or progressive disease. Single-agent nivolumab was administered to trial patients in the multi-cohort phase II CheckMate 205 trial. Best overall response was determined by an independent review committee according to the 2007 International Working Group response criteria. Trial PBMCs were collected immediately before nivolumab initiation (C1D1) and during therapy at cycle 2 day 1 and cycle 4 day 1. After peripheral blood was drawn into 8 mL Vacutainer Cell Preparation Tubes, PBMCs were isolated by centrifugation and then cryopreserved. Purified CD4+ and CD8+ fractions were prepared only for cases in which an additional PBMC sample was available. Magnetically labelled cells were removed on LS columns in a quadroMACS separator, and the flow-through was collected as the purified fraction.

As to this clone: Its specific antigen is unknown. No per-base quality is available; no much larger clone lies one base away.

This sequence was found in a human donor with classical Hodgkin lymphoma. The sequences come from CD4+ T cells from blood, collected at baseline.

At the DNA level, the sequence is TGTGCCTGGAGCAATGGTGGACTAGCGGCCTACGAGCAGTACTTC. This gives the protein CAWSNGGLAAYEQYF. The chain is encoded by TRBV30 joined to TRBJ2-5; 10 bases in the middle match TRBD2. The better agreement between TRBJ2-7 and the DNA end casts doubt on the J call. The germline V gene (reference sequence) gives CDR1 as GTSNPN and CDR2 as SVGIG. The CDR3 contains 15 residues, cysteine and phenylalanine counted. The DNA shown is the 45-base CDR3, in frame from base 1.